These 21 T cell receptor beta chains were all obtained from the same sample, sequenced in a study of blood T cell repertoires in COVID-19 (TCRdb year 2020). The library was prepared using the immunoSEQ multiplex PCR assay. Entries here come from immuneACCESS through TCRdb and include only in-frame sequences with V and J called. Some clones fail to appear in such tables; in the studies checked, an unresolved V gene covers under half of the shortfall, and the cause of the remainder is unknown. In all, the sample holds 35,000 to 50,000 clones, and approximately 71% of those were seen once. Roughly 5.8% of the sample goes to the ten largest clones. The sequenced sample consisted of peripheral blood. The receptor source for this set is an elderly man with acute or convalescent COVID-19.

V is TRBV18 and J is TRBJ1-1; D might be TRBD1 (5 bases). The V gene's germline CDR1 is KGHSH and CDR2 LQKENI. The CDR3 totals 14 residues. Trimming removed 4 bases at V and 1 base at J, with 10 bases between. The DNA for the CDR3 is TGTGCCAGCTCACTCAGGGCTCAGAACACTGAAGCTTTCTTT. Translation: CASSLRAQNTEAFF.

The J gene is TRBJ1-2, the V gene TRBV10-3; no definite D call. The CDR3 is made up of 14 amino acids. The V end was cut by 4 bases, the J end by 1 base, with 10 bases between. Germline lookup yields CDR1 ENHRY and CDR2 SYGVKD. CDR3 loop: CAISVELINYGYTF. The CDR3 nucleotides are TGTGCCATCAGTGTAGAACTTATTAACTATGGCTACACCTTC.

This chain uses TRBV27 with TRBJ2-7, with TRBD1 matching over 10 bases. In germline, CDR1 is MNHEY, CDR2 SMNVEV (reference sequence). The CDR3 has 14 residues. The junction had 3 bases not matched to a gene; V was cut back by 6 bases and J by 1 base. As DNA, the CDR3 is TGTGCCAGCAGCCGGGACAGGGGATCCTACGAGCAGTACTTC. As protein: CASSRDRGSYEQYF.

This sequence joins TRBV18 and TRBJ2-7; no clear D gene. CDR1 is KGHSH and CDR2 is LQKENI in the germline V gene. This CDR3 comprises 11 residues. V was shortened by 6 bases and J by 3 bases, with 6 bases between the two germline ends. The CDR3 is CASSQDYEQYF. The CDR3 coding sequence is TGTGCCAGCTCCCAGGACTACGAGCAGTACTTC.

J is TRBJ1-2 and V is TRBV29-1, with D possibly TRBD1 on 6 matching bases. V was clipped by 5 bases and J by 8 bases, with 15 bases between them. From germline, CDR1 is SQVTM and CDR2 ANQGSEA. The CDR3 totals 12 residues. The CDR3 loop is CSVLGGARGYTF. The CDR3 DNA is TGCAGCGTTTTAGGGGGGGCTCGGGGCTACACCTTC.

V and J are TRBV29-1 and TRBJ1-5; 7 bases agree with TRBD1. V shed 5 bases and J 2 bases; nucleotides not matched to a gene: 9. Germline V gives CDR1 SQVTM, CDR2 ANQGSEA. The CDR3 runs to 15 residues. The CDR3 coding sequence is TGCAGCGTTAAGGGGGCAGGGCGTGGCAATCAGCCCCAGCATTTT. This encodes CSVKGAGRGNQPQHF. Combining the CDR3 with reference TRBV29-1 and TRBJ1-5 gives the whole variable domain SAVISQKPSRDICQRGTSLTIQCQVDSQVTMMFWYRQQPGQSLTLIATANQGSEATYESGFVIDKFPISRPNLTFSTLTVSNMSPEDSSIYLCSVKGAGRGNQPQHFGDGTRLSIL.

The rearrangement uses TRBV5-1 and TRBJ2-6; 7 nucleotides align to TRBD1. The CDR3 is made up of 15 amino acids. The germline V gene has CDR1 SGHRS and CDR2 YFSETQ. The J segment lost 0 bases and the V segment lost 7 bases, leaving 4 bases of the junction unmatched. The DNA of the CDR3 is TGCGCCAGCCGGACAGGCCACTCTGGGGCCAACGTCCTGACTTTC. This gives the protein CASRTGHSGANVLTF.

The chain employs TRBV27 and TRBJ1-1, with 9 bases that match TRBD1. Trimming removed 4 bases from V and 5 bases from J; junction bases left unmatched: 5. CDR3 length equals 14 residues. Germline V gene data show CDR1 as MNHEY and CDR2 as SMNVEV (reference sequence). CDR3: CASSSRTGVTEAFF. In DNA, the CDR3 is TGTGCCAGCAGTTCTCGGACAGGGGTAACTGAAGCTTTCTTT.

J is TRBJ1-2 and V is TRBV3-1 (or the pseudogene TRBV3-2), with 7 bases identical to TRBD1. CDR1 LGHDT and CDR2 YNNKEL come from the germline V gene (reference sequence). Trimming cost V 0 bases and J 6 bases; bases outside gene matches: 7. CDR3 size: 15 residues. The CDR3, as DNA: TGTGCCAGCAGCCAAGATTTCCGGGACAGTAATGGCTACACCTTC. Its protein is CASSQDFRDSNGYTF.

The genes are TRBV19 and TRBJ1-4, with a possible D match to TRBD1 (6 bases). V gave up 6 bases and J gave up 2 bases, with 16 bases separating them. This CDR3 contains 16 residues. Germline-derived CDR1 and CDR2 are LNHDA and SQIVND (reference sequence). CDR3 in amino acids: CASRNQGFSTNEKLFF. The CDR3, as DNA: TGTGCCAGTAGGAACCAGGGGTTTTCTACTAATGAAAAACTGTTTTTT.

This clone has just a few counts. The chain has TRBV19 and TRBJ2-6; D is ambiguous. CDR3 length: 14 residues. Trimming removed 3 bases at V and 0 bases at J, with 3 bases between. CDR1 and CDR2 (germline): LNHDA, SQIVND (reference sequence). Written as DNA, the CDR3 is TGTGCCAGTAGTATCAGCTCTGGGGCCAACGTCCTGACTTTC. This sequence encodes CASSISSGANVLTF.

This chain joins TRBV27 and TRBJ2-6; TRBD1 agrees at 9 bases. V was pared by 5 bases and J by 2 bases, with 4 bases of the junction left unmatched. This CDR3 comprises 16 residues. CDR1 is MNHEY and CDR2 is SMNVEV in the germline V gene (reference sequence). The CDR3 reads CASSRTGGAGANVLTF. The CDR3 nucleotides are TGTGCCAGCAGTCGAACAGGGGGCGCTGGGGCCAACGTCCTGACTTTC.

This chain links TRBV30 with TRBJ2-1, with unresolved D. Germline-derived CDR1 and CDR2 are GTSNPN and SVGIG (reference sequence). The germline V and J ends were trimmed by 0 bases and 8 bases, with 5 bases remaining between them. The length of the CDR3 is 11 residues. The CDR3 spells CAWSVADEQFF. The CDR3 coding sequence is TGTGCCTGGAGTGTGGCCGATGAGCAGTTCTTC.

This clone was found once. The chain employs TRBV27 and TRBJ2-2; 9 bases are shared with TRBD2. CDR1 is MNHEY, CDR2 SMNVEV, per germline (reference sequence). There are 16 residues in the CDR3. J gave up 5 bases and V 6 bases, and 10 bases lay outside the gene matches. CDR3 in DNA: TGTGCCAGCAGACTCTCTAGCGGGGTTGAAACCGGGGAGCTGTTTTTT. Translated, it gives CASRLSSGVETGELFF.

This clone was counted between two and nine times. The chain is built from TRBV2 and TRBJ1-1; 9 bases agree with TRBD1. The CDR3 is 15 amino acids. The V gene end was trimmed by 5 bases and the J gene end by 1 base; junction bases not matched to a gene: 5. CDR1 SNHLY and CDR2 FYNNEI come from the germline V gene. CDR3 nucleotides: TGTGCCAGCAGTCCCAGGGGACAGGGGAACACTGAAGCTTTCTTT. Translated, it gives CASSPRGQGNTEAFF.

The chain uses TRBV6-5 and TRBJ2-2, with D unresolved. V shed 5 bases and J shed 7 bases, with 11 bases lying between them. CDR3 size: 13 residues. Germline V gives CDR1 MNHEY, CDR2 SVGAGI. CDR3 amino acids: CASSLQEGGELFF. The CDR3 DNA reads TGTGCCAGCAGTCTCCAGGAAGGCGGGGAGCTGTTTTTT.

V is TRBV2 and J is TRBJ1-6; TRBD1 matches at 8 bases. In germline, CDR1 is SNHLY, CDR2 FYNNEI. V trimming: 7 bases; J trimming: 0 bases; junction bases outside the gene matches: 8. The CDR3 has 17 residues. CDR3 protein: CASTRTGSSSYNSPLHF. In DNA, the CDR3 is TGTGCCAGCACACGGACAGGGAGCAGCTCCTATAATTCACCCCTCCACTTT.

The J gene is TRBJ2-3, the V gene TRBV5-6, with D tentatively TRBD1 (6 bases). Trimming pared 4 bases from V and 6 bases from J, leaving 21 bases between. The CDR3 spans 16 residues. Germline lookup yields CDR1 SGHDT and CDR2 YYEEEE. CDR3: CASSALRTARPDTQYF. DNA of the CDR3: TGTGCCAGCAGCGCCTTAAGGACAGCCCGACCGGATACGCAGTATTTT.

The rearrangement joins TRBV28 to TRBJ2-7, with 10 bases lining up with TRBD1. The ends lost 5 bases at V and 2 bases at J; junction bases unmatched: 6. CDR3 length: 15 residues. Per the germline V gene, CDR1 is MDHEN and CDR2 is SYDVKM. The CDR3 region has the DNA TGTGCCAGCAGTCAACCGGGACAGGGGACCTACGAGCAGTACTTC. It codes for CASSQPGQGTYEQYF.

This rearrangement joins TRBV7-2 to TRBJ2-7, with 12 bases identical to TRBD2. V lost 4 bases and J lost 7; bases outside the gene matches: 5. The CDR3 totals 14 residues. Germline V CDR1 and CDR2: SGHTA, FQGNSA. The CDR3 region is CASSSGLAGGEQYF. In nucleotides, the CDR3 is TGTGCCAGCAGCTCGGGACTAGCGGGTGGGGAGCAGTACTTC.

The table lists this clone with a few counts. This chain links TRBV6-6 with TRBJ2-7; D is possibly TRBD1 (6 bases). The CDR3 loop spans 14 amino acids. The germline V gene encodes CDR1 MNHNY and CDR2 SVGAGI (reference sequence). V was pared by 5 bases and J by 1 base, with 12 bases between. CDR3 amino acids: CASSPTGPSYEQYF. The CDR3 coding sequence is TGTGCCAGCAGTCCTACAGGGCCTTCCTACGAGCAGTACTTC.